This is a list of T cell receptor beta chains from one sample in a study of shared clonotypes between healthy human individuals. Sequencing used immunoSEQ multiplex PCR; TCRdb keeps in-frame clones, though not all of them. The sample contains more than 2,000,000 clones, approximately 93% of which appear only once. Sequences were obtained from naive CD4+ T cells from PBMCs. All receptors come from a man in his late teens or twenties in good health. Some clones in this sample may be carry-over from other donors' samples. Each CDR3 is given without its conserved first and last residue. D genes are given only for firm matches. The listing skips clone size in some rows; elsewhere it reads once, few, many or a size class.

CDR3 length: 13
clone size: once
D gene: -
V gene: TRBV28
J gene: TRBJ2-7
CDR3 protein: ASRTGTRGLYEQY

CDR3 length: 13
clone size: -
D gene: -
V gene: TRBV27
J gene: TRBJ1-4
CDR3 protein: ASSLRGRDAEKLF

CDR3 length: 13
clone size: -
D gene: TRBD1
V gene: TRBV6-5
J gene: TRBJ1-5
CDR3 protein: ASSLDRGGGQPQH

CDR3 length: 12
clone size: -
D gene: -
V gene: TRBV28
J gene: TRBJ2-1
CDR3 protein: ASSLGRSYNEQF

CDR3 length: 11
clone size: -
D gene: -
V gene: TRBV28
J gene: TRBJ2-1
CDR3 protein: ASSPPAYNEQF

CDR3 length: 11
clone size: -
D gene: -
V gene: TRBV15
J gene: TRBJ2-7
CDR3 protein: ATSADRNYEQY

CDR3 length: 12
clone size: -
D gene: TRBD1
V gene: TRBV5-5
J gene: TRBJ1-5
CDR3 protein: ASSPGQGSQPQH

CDR3 length: 13
clone size: -
D gene: TRBD1
V gene: TRBV5-1
J gene: TRBJ2-2
CDR3 protein: ASSPDRVNTGELF

CDR3 length: 15
clone size: -
D gene: TRBD1
V gene: TRBV7-3
J gene: TRBJ2-2
CDR3 protein: ASSSPGQGPNTGELF

CDR3 length: 9
clone size: -
D gene: -
V gene: TRBV2
J gene: TRBJ1-2
CDR3 protein: ASRQVYGYT

CDR3 length: 14
clone size: -
D gene: TRBD1
V gene: TRBV6-5
J gene: TRBJ1-3
CDR3 protein: ASGSGQASSGNTIY

CDR3 length: 12
clone size: -
D gene: -
V gene: TRBV12-5
J gene: TRBJ2-3
CDR3 protein: ASGLAGVHDTQY

CDR3 length: 12
clone size: -
D gene: -
V gene: TRBV7-6
J gene: TRBJ1-2
CDR3 protein: ASSLDVRGVGYT

CDR3 length: 14
clone size: once
D gene: -
V gene: TRBV7-2
J gene: TRBJ1-4
CDR3 protein: ASSLVPPTGNEKLF

CDR3 length: 12
clone size: -
D gene: TRBD1
V gene: TRBV28
J gene: TRBJ1-4
CDR3 protein: ASRRDRNNEKLF

CDR3 length: 16
clone size: -
D gene: TRBD2
V gene: TRBV27
J gene: TRBJ2-1
CDR3 protein: ASSPLTSGRTSYNEQF

CDR3 length: 12
clone size: -
D gene: TRBD2
V gene: TRBV7-8
J gene: TRBJ2-3
CDR3 protein: ASSLGGLGDTQY